Each of the 13 T cell receptor beta chains below was sequenced from the same sample in a study of T cells in Graves' hyperthyroidism and ophthalmopathy. The source material, RNA transcripts, was used to amplify TCR beta CDR3 regions. The HTBI primer set was used in a first-round RT-PCR of the TCR CDR3. TCRdb analysed the multiplex PCR reads with MiXCR anew, one entry per CDR3 protein. The sample carries over 250,000 distinct CDR3 sequences, about 18% recorded once. Sequenced input: blood. All receptors derive from a woman aged 60-75 years with Graves' ophthalmopathy.

In its sample, this clonotype was seen a few times. A read error may explain this, as a much larger clone is one base away. The genes are TRBV27 and TRBJ1-2; D is unclear. V gave up 6 bases and J gave up 2 bases, with 19 bases separating them. The CDR3 has 16 residues. Per germline, CDR1 MNHEY and CDR2 SMNVEV (reference sequence). CDR3 bases: TGTGCCAGCAGCCAACAACGCAGACGGAGCAACTATGGCTACACCTTC. Translation gives CASSQQRRRSNYGYTF.

There are many counts of this clonotype. The CDR3, as DNA: TGTGCCAGCAGCCAAGGTAGCGGGAGGTGGACCCACAATGAGCAGTTCTTC. This encodes CASSQGSGRWTHNEQFF. The chain combines TRBV3-1 with TRBJ2-1; 10 positions match TRBD2. V shed 1 base, J shed 5 bases, and the junction held 8 bases outside the gene matches. The CDR3 is made up of 17 amino acids. Germline CDR1 reads LGHDT; CDR2 reads YNNKEL (reference sequence).

This clonotype was seen only a few times. CDR3 coding DNA: TGCGCCACTGCTGAGTGGACAGATACGCAGTATTTT. Translating gives CATAEWTDTQYF. The V gene is TRBV10-2, the J gene TRBJ2-3, with D unclear. Germline lookup yields CDR1 WSHSY and CDR2 SAAADI. The CDR3 sequence is 12 residues long. V was shortened by 10 bases and J by 3 bases, with 11 bases between the two germline ends.

CDR3 region: CASSLRTSGGELFF. The CDR3, as DNA: TGCGCCAGCAGCCTTAGGACTAGCGGCGGGGAGCTGTTTTTT. V and J are TRBV5-1 and TRBJ2-2; 10 bases align to TRBD2. Germline CDR1 SGHRS, CDR2 YFSETQ. The CDR3 contains 14 residues. V trimming: 4 bases; J trimming: 7 bases; junction bases outside the gene matches: 4. Supplemented by reference TRBV5-1 and TRBJ2-2, the full variable domain reads KAGVTQTPRYLIKTRGQQVTLSCSPISGHRSVSWYQQTPGQGLQFLFEYFSETQRNKGNFPGRFSGRQFSNSRSEMNVSTLELGDSALYLCASSLRTSGGELFFGEGSRLTVL.

The chain couples TRBV2 to TRBJ2-7; 8 bases fit TRBD1. Germline CDR1 and CDR2: SNHLY and FYNNEI. With V trimmed by 4 bases and J by 3 bases, 8 bases remained unmatched. The CDR3 runs 15 residues. The CDR3 DNA follows: TGTGCCAGCAGTGCTCGGACAGGGTCGTACTACGAGCAGTACTTC. Translating it yields CASSARTGSYYEQYF.

The chain has TRBV11-2 and TRBJ2-1; 7 nucleotides line up with TRBD2. CDR1 is SGHAT and CDR2 is FQNNGV in the germline V gene. This CDR3 contains 16 residues. With 4 bases clipped from V and 4 bases from J, the junction kept 10 bases outside the gene matches. The CDR3 loop is CASSSDLPSGYNEQFF. The CDR3 DNA is TGTGCCAGCAGCTCAGATCTGCCTAGCGGATACAATGAGCAGTTCTTC.

This clonotype was picked up many times. The chain employs TRBV30 and TRBJ2-1; D possibly corresponds to TRBD2 (5 bases). The germline gives CDR1 GTSNPN, CDR2 SVGIG (reference sequence). With 4 bases removed from V and 3 bases from J, the gap between germline ends came to 7 bases. The CDR3 sequence is 12 residues long. The chain's CDR3 is CAWKSGYNEQFF. In nucleotides, the CDR3 is TGTGCCTGGAAGAGCGGCTACAATGAGCAGTTCTTC.

The V gene is TRBV7-2, the J gene TRBJ2-2; TRBD2 is a possible D gene (5 bases). With 3 bases removed from V and 5 bases from J, the gap between germline ends came to 13 bases. Germline V gene lookup returns CDR1 SGHTA and CDR2 FQGNSA. The CDR3 has 15 residues. The CDR3 nucleotides are TGTGCCAGCAGCTTCCGGGCCCCGGGGACCGGGGAGCTGTTTTTT. Translation: CASSFRAPGTGELFF.

In DNA form, the CDR3 reads TGCAGCGTTGATCATAGTAGCTCCTACAATGAGCAGTTCTTC. It is translated as CSVDHSSSYNEQFF. J is TRBJ2-1 and V is TRBV29-1, with unresolved D. The ends were cut back, 3 bases at V and 0 bases at J, with 9 bases in the middle. CDR1 and CDR2 (germline): SQVTM, ANQGSEA. This CDR3 region has 14 residues.

This clonotype was counted ten times or more. This sequence joins TRBV4-2 and TRBJ2-1; D remains ambiguous. V shed 4 bases and J shed 2 bases, with 9 bases lying between them. Germline loops: CDR1 LGHNA, CDR2 YNFKEQ. This CDR3 has 14 amino acids. CDR3 sequence reads: CASSPDPTYNEQFF. The CDR3, as DNA: TGTGCCAGCAGCCCTGACCCTACCTACAATGAGCAGTTCTTC.

At least ten counts were recorded for this clonotype. This chain links TRBV2 with TRBJ1-2; D is unclear. This CDR3 spans 15 amino acids. The germline V gene encodes CDR1 SNHLY and CDR2 FYNNEI. V lost 2 bases and J lost 0, with 10 bases in between. In DNA, the CDR3 is TGTGCCAGCAGTGAACGGTCAGCAACTAACTATGGCTACACCTTC. Protein product: CASSERSATNYGYTF.

A remark on this clonotype: A read error may be the cause here, since a much bigger clone is one base away. The CDR3: CASSLAGQGYNERFF. The CDR3 DNA is TGTGCCAGCAGCTTAGCGGGACAGGGGTACAATGAGCGGTTCTTC. The rearrangement links TRBV7-2 to TRBJ2-1; the match to TRBD1 covers 10 bases. CDR3 size: 15 residues. CDR1 SGHTA and CDR2 FQGNSA come from the germline V gene. Together with reference TRBV7-2 and TRBJ2-1, the CDR3 gives the full variable domain: GAGVSQSPSNKVTEKGKDVELRCDPISGHTALYWYRQSLGQGLEFLIYFQGNSAPDKSGLPSDRFSAERTGGSVSTLTIQRTQQEDSAVYLCASSLAGQGYNERFFGPGTRLTVL.

This chain uses TRBV20-1 with TRBJ2-1; possibly TRBD2 for D (5 bases). CDR3 length equals 12 residues. Germline-derived CDR1 and CDR2 are DFQATT and SNEGSKA (reference sequence). V gave up 5 bases and J gave up 9 bases, with 14 bases separating them. CDR3 residues: CSADRGQVEQFF. The CDR3 DNA is TGCAGTGCTGACCGCGGGCAGGTTGAGCAGTTCTTC.